Given below is one TCR beta chain in context. Per the original methods: Estimation of nucleated cell counts relied on the amplification of reference gene primers. Measured with immunoSEQ multiplex PCR; TCRdb has only the in-frame clones, and not every one. Clone size and V and J calls were adopted from that table, with D and trimming inferred from the DNA. The table includes around 370,000 clones, about 90% detected once. This specimen comes from a study of blood T cell repertoires in COVID-19. The wider study: The origin of the acute and convalescent COVID-19 samples was the United States, Italy and Spain. The analysed material was cDNA or gDNA that came from T cells, B-cell-depleted T cells, or PBMCs.

Seattle's enrolled individuals joined amid active infection and were then monitored longitudinally. V lost 0 bases and J lost 11, with 11 bases in between. The CDR3 runs to 12 residues. CDR1 and CDR2 from the germline V gene are SQVTM and ANQGSEA. The sequencing sample was made of peripheral blood. The chain is built from TRBV29-1 and TRBJ1-5; D unresolved. The receptor comes from a woman in her fifties or sixties with COVID-19, enrolled during active disease. This chain's CDR3 is CSVEDGSRSQHF. CDR3 in DNA: TGCAGCGTTGAAGATGGTAGTAGATCCCAGCATTTT.